The 12 T cell receptor beta chains presented below share a single source sample, sequenced in a study of brain metastases from non-small cell lung cancer. Libraries were prepared by immunoSEQ multiplex PCR; TCRdb keeps only in-frame clonotypes and omits some of them. Among 1,500 or so clones listed, 80% to 90% were seen once. The sample was primary lung tumor tissue. The receptors derive from a donor at least 40 years old with non-small cell lung cancer.

This sequence joins TRBV5-1 and TRBJ2-1; 10 bases align to TRBD2. The ends lost 3 bases at V and 9 bases at J; junction bases unmatched: 3. The CDR3 contains 13 residues. CDR1 is SGHRS and CDR2 is YFSETQ in the germline V gene. CDR3 nucleotide sequence: TGCGCCAGCAGCTCCTTAGCGGGGGGTGAGCAGTTCTTC. Its translation is CASSSLAGGEQFF.

This clone has more than one count but fewer than ten. Distinct nucleotide sequences in the sample also encode this CDR3. This rearrangement joins TRBV7-8 to TRBJ1-4, with TRBD1 identical over 7 bases. V lost 5 bases, J lost 7 bases, and 7 bases stayed unmatched. CDR1 is SGHVS, CDR2 FQNEAQ, per germline. The CDR3 has 14 amino acids. CDR3 nucleotide sequence: TGTGCCAGCAGCAAAAACAGGGGAGGTGAAAAACTGTTTTTT. As protein: CASSKNRGGEKLFF.

J is TRBJ2-7 and V is TRBV7-9, with 10 bases fitting TRBD1. CDR3 length: 14 amino acids. Germline-derived CDR1 and CDR2 are SEHNR and FQNEAQ (reference sequence). Trimming cost V 4 bases and J 3 bases; bases outside gene matches: 3. The CDR3 DNA reads TGTGCCAGCAGCTCGACAGGGGGCGGCTACGAGCAGTACTTC. As protein: CASSSTGGGYEQYF.

This chain uses TRBV28 with TRBJ2-7, with 9 bases identical to TRBD1. The V and J ends lost 4 bases and 3 bases, in that order; junction bases with no gene match: 7. Per the germline V gene, CDR1 is MDHEN and CDR2 is SYDVKM. The CDR3 extends over 15 amino acids. DNA of the CDR3: TGTGCCAGCAGTTCACCCGGGACAGGGAGCTACGAGCAGTACTTC. This codes for CASSSPGTGSYEQYF.

The chain joins TRBV7-3 to TRBJ2-1; possibly TRBD2 for D (6 bases). The V end was cut by 5 bases, the J end by 8 bases, with 19 bases between. This CDR3 comprises 15 residues. In germline, CDR1 is SGHTA, CDR2 FQGTGA. The CDR3 DNA reads TGTGCCAGCAGCCAGAGAGGACTAACGATTGATGAGCAGTTCTTC. Its protein product is CASSQRGLTIDEQFF. The whole variable domain, remainder taken from reference TRBV7-3 and TRBJ2-1, is GAGVSQTPSNKVTEKGKYVELRCDPISGHTALYWYRQSLGQGPEFLIYFQGTGAADDSGLPNDRFFAVRPEGSVSTLKIQRTERGDSAVYLCASSQRGLTIDEQFFGPGTRLTVL.

The V call is TRBV3-1 (or the pseudogene TRBV3-2), the J call TRBJ2-2; D is ambiguous. V was shortened by 4 bases and J by 6 bases, with 12 bases between the two germline ends. The CDR3 totals 14 residues. CDR1 LGHDT and CDR2 YNNKEL come from the germline V gene (reference sequence). The CDR3 DNA reads TGTGCCAGCAGCCCCGTGTCCGCGGCCGGGGAGCTGTTTTTT. Protein: CASSPVSAAGELFF.

This sequence joins TRBV6-5 and TRBJ2-2; 7 bases are a match to TRBD1. Germline lookup yields CDR1 MNHEY and CDR2 SVGAGI. Unmatched junction bases numbered 7, after V lost 6 bases and J lost 6 bases. The CDR3 sequence is 14 residues long. The CDR3 coding sequence is TGTGCCAGCAGGGCGGCTACAGGGGCCGGGGAGCTGTTTTTT. This encodes CASRAATGAGELFF.

The chain combines TRBV7-8 with TRBJ2-5, with 8 bases lining up with TRBD1. Germline loops: CDR1 SGHVS, CDR2 FQNEAQ. J lost 5 bases, V lost 1 base, and 6 bases had no gene match. CDR3 length equals 15 residues. The CDR3 sequence is CASSLEGTGGETQYF. The CDR3 DNA sequence: TGTGCCAGCAGCTTAGAGGGGACAGGAGGGGAGACCCAGTACTTC.

The rearrangement joins TRBV6-5 to TRBJ2-3; D gene unclear. V was pared by 2 bases and J by 0 bases, with 6 bases between. CDR3 size: 14 residues. Germline V gene sequence: CDR1 MNHEY, CDR2 SVGAGI. The CDR3 loop is CASSYGLSTDTQYF. The DNA for the CDR3 is TGTGCCAGCAGTTACGGCCTGAGCACAGATACGCAGTATTTT.

A single count supports this clone. The rearrangement uses TRBV6-5 and TRBJ1-1; tentatively, D is TRBD1 (5 bases). The V gene lost 6 bases and the J gene lost 7 bases, with 15 bases spanning the gap. The CDR3 contains 13 residues. The germline gives CDR1 MNHEY, CDR2 SVGAGI. CDR3 in DNA: TGTGCCAGCAGCCTGTTAGGGGACGGTGAAGCTTTCTTT. Translating it yields CASSLLGDGEAFF.

V gene TRBV7-2 combines with J gene TRBJ2-5; weak D call: TRBD1 (6 bases). The CDR3 sequence is 14 residues long. Trimming cost V 5 bases and J 1 base, with 11 bases left between them. Germline CDR1 SGHTA, CDR2 FQGNSA. Written as DNA, the CDR3 is TGTGCCAGCAGCGCAAGACAGGTCCAAGAGACCCAGTACTTC. This translates into CASSARQVQETQYF. Full variable domain (outside the CDR3, taken from reference TRBV7-2 and TRBJ2-5): GAGVSQSPSNKVTEKGKDVELRCDPISGHTALYWYRQSLGQGLEFLIYFQGNSAPDKSGLPSDRFSAERTGGSVSTLTIQRTQQEDSAVYLCASSARQVQETQYFGPGTRLLVL.

The chain links TRBV4-2 to TRBJ1-6; a possible D gene is TRBD1 (5 bases). This CDR3 spans 15 amino acids. V lost 2 bases to trimming and J lost 6 bases, with 11 bases between them. Germline CDR1 reads LGHNA; CDR2 reads YNFKEQ. The CDR3 DNA follows: TGTGCCAGCAGCCAAAAAATGGGACCTAATTCACCCCTCCACTTT. It yields the protein CASSQKMGPNSPLHF.